These T cell receptor beta chains were read from a single sample in a study of T cell changes during pregnancy in multiple sclerosis. The assay was immunoSEQ multiplex PCR, and TCRdb's table has in-frame clones only and misses some. The sample shows some 44,000 clones, approximately 90% of them seen only once. This specimen consisted of CD4+ T cells from peripheral blood mononuclear cells, obtained after pregnancy. The receptors come from a female donor with multiple sclerosis, enrolled in a pregnancy study. CDR3s include the opening cysteine and the closing phenylalanine or tryptophan.

CDR3 length | J gene | V gene | CDR3 protein
19 | TRBJ2-3 | TRBV11-2 | CASSLMGLAGGEGTDTQYF
14 | TRBJ1-2 | TRBV19 | CASRTQGADYGYTF
14 | TRBJ1-1 | TRBV7-6 | CASSSLTGNTEAFF
13 | TRBJ1-5 | TRBV2 | CASAPEGNQPQHF
15 | TRBJ2-2 | TRBV11-3 | CASSLIRGVTGELFF
17 | TRBJ1-4 | TRBV2 | CASSEPAVPQRGEKLFF
14 | TRBJ1-2 | TRBV2 | CASSATGGNYGYTF
14 | TRBJ1-2 | TRBV6-1 | CASSVWGHIGGYTF
16 | TRBJ1-2 | TRBV19 | CASSAELLWTTYGYTF
14 | TRBJ2-7 | TRBV5-1 | CASSRLAGAYEQYF
15 | TRBJ1-5 | TRBV19 | CASRVTGEFGQPQHF
14 | TRBJ2-3 | TRBV2 | CASRGQVYTDTQYF
15 | TRBJ2-2 | TRBV5-4 | CASRDRVGFTGELFF
15 | TRBJ2-5 | TRBV30 | CAWSVGVGGGETQYF
16 | TRBJ1-5 | TRBV5-8 | CASSTTGQWGNQPQHF
19 | TRBJ1-2 | TRBV4-2 | CASSQGVFFWDRVANGYTF
14 | TRBJ2-7 | TRBV28 | CASSFRGLLYEQYF
16 | TRBJ2-1 | TRBV30 | CAWSVWTGSSYNEQFF
13 | TRBJ2-7 | TRBV9 | CASTPGAEGERHF
13 | TRBJ1-5 | TRBV10-3 | CAVGTDSNQPQHF
14 | TRBJ1-5 | TRBV19 | CASSIRTAWTPQHF
16 | TRBJ2-7 | TRBV21-1 | CASSKGPRDRGREQYF
18 | TRBJ1-6 | TRBV9 | CASSVVPLPVSYNSPLHF
14 | TRBJ1-5 | TRBV30 | CAWSRDSSNQPQHF
12 | TRBJ1-2 | TRBV2 | CASSERRVGYTF
14 | TRBJ1-1 | TRBV5-1 | CASSLDPRGTEAFF
15 | TRBJ2-7 | TRBV15 | CATSRERGGLYEQYF
15 | TRBJ2-1 | TRBV2 | CASRLLAGGYNEQFF